Sequencing of this T cell receptor beta chain was carried out in a study of CD8+ T cells in alopecia areata. About the research overall: The drug, tofacitinib, lasted 6 to 18 months, followed by 6 months off drug. Overall study results and limits: Researchers report lesional scalp, most notably alopecia totalis/universalis, outstripped normal scalp in clonality.

The investigators collected lesional scalp punch biopsies and peripheral blood from alopecia areata patients. RNA was isolated and reverse transcribed to cDNA, the sequencing template. Sequencing was performed with immunoSEQ multiplex PCR; in TCRdb, only in-frame clones are kept and a portion is missing. The sample consists of about 160,000 clones, 47% of them appearing once. The germline CDR1 and CDR2 sequences are SGHRS and YFSETQ. This CDR3 spans 14 amino acids. Deletions cut 0 bases from V and 7 bases from J, with 11 bases between. This clone was found a few times. Antigen unknown. The source material was CD4+ T cells sorted from blood. The sequence was collected from a human donor with alopecia areata. The chain joins TRBV5-1 to TRBJ2-4; D is perhaps TRBD1 (5 bases). The CDR3 reads CASSLASGANIQYF. The CDR3 nucleotides read TGCGCCAGCAGCTTGGCTTCTGGGGCGAACATTCAGTACTTC.